Below, 26 T cell receptor beta chains from the same sample are listed, as sequenced in a study of blood T cell repertoires in COVID-19. The protocol was immunoSEQ multiplex PCR, while the TCRdb copy is restricted to in-frame clones and leaves out a portion. This repertoire shows fewer than 200,000 clones, more than 65% found once; its top ten account for around 18%. Specimen: PBMCs or T cells enriched from blood (not recorded which). The receptor source for this set is a man in his 60s who had recovered from COVID-19.

The CDR3 is CSAQGGTNSPLHF. CDR3 sequence (DNA): TGCAGCGCCCAGGGGGGAACCAATTCACCCCTCCACTTT. This chain connects TRBV29-1 to TRBJ1-6; TRBD1 agrees at 7 bases. V lost 7 bases, J lost 7 bases, and 7 bases stayed unmatched. The germline CDR1 and CDR2 sequences are SQVTM and ANQGSEA. This CDR3 has 13 residues.

This clone came up a few times. This chain connects TRBV30 to TRBJ1-2; 7 bases match TRBD1. Germline trimming cut 2 bases from V and 8 bases from J; bases unmatched to any gene: 11. CDR3 size: 14 residues. The germline V gene has CDR1 GTSNPN and CDR2 SVGIG (reference sequence). The CDR3 spells CAWSIISGQAGYTF. CDR3 nucleotides: TGTGCCTGGAGTATCATCTCAGGACAGGCCGGCTACACCTTC.

The genes are TRBV7-3 and TRBJ2-2; weak D call: TRBD1 (6 bases). V was clipped by 4 bases and J by 1 base, with 7 bases between them. Germline loops: CDR1 SGHTA, CDR2 FQGTGA. The CDR3 contains 14 residues. This chain's CDR3 is CASSSDRNTGELFF. CDR3 coding DNA: TGTGCCAGCAGCTCGGACAGGAACACCGGGGAGCTGTTTTTT.

This rearrangement joins TRBV2 to TRBJ2-7; 7 bases align to TRBD1. This CDR3 region has 15 residues. Looked up from germline, CDR1 is SNHLY and CDR2 is FYNNEI. V trimming: 5 bases; J trimming: 7 bases; junction bases outside the gene matches: 14. Here the CDR3 DNA reads TGTGCCAGCAGTAGAAACAGGGGAGTAACGGGTGAGCAGTACTTC. Encoded protein: CASSRNRGVTGEQYF.

This chain connects TRBV19 to TRBJ2-7; the D is unclear. This CDR3 has 16 residues. CDR1 is LNHDA and CDR2 is SQIVND in the germline V gene (reference sequence). The V end lost 6 bases, the J end lost 0 bases, and 18 bases lay between the germline ends. The CDR3 sequence is CASSSLMGPNSYEQYF. The DNA for the CDR3 is TGTGCCAGTAGCTCTCTCATGGGCCCTAACTCCTACGAGCAGTACTTC.

The gene calls are TRBV12-3 or TRBV12-4 and TRBJ2-5, with D perhaps TRBD2 (6 bases). This CDR3 is 12 amino acids long. V was clipped by 9 bases and J by 8 bases, with 16 bases between them. This CDR3 is CASGGTRGTQYF. The CDR3 coding sequence is TGTGCCAGTGGAGGGACTCGAGGTACCCAGTACTTC.

This chain uses TRBV9 with TRBJ2-5, with 8 bases that match TRBD2. Germline V gene lookup returns CDR1 SGDLS and CDR2 YYNGEE. CDR3 size: 15 residues. Trimming took 0 bases from V and 6 from J; bases not matched to a gene: 7. DNA for the CDR3: TGTGCCAGCAGCGTAGGAATTAGCGGGACTCAGACCCAGTACTTC. The encoded protein is CASSVGISGTQTQYF.

The genes are TRBV25-1 and TRBJ1-6; D is uncertain. Deletions cut 4 bases from V and 7 bases from J, with 11 bases between. This CDR3 region has 14 residues. CDR1 is MGHDK, CDR2 SYGVNS, per germline. In DNA, the CDR3 is TGTGCCAGCAGTGGATGGGAGCCCAATTCACCCCTCCACTTT. Its translation is CASSGWEPNSPLHF.

The chain recombines TRBV7-3 with TRBJ2-3, with D perhaps TRBD2 (5 bases). V lost 4 bases and J lost 6, with 8 bases in between. This CDR3 has 12 residues. Looked up from germline, CDR1 is SGHTA and CDR2 is FQGTGA. The CDR3 sequence: CASSSDLDTQYF. DNA of the CDR3: TGTGCCAGCAGCTCGGACTTGGATACGCAGTATTTT. The full variable domain, completed using reference TRBV7-3 and TRBJ2-3, is GAGVSQTPSNKVTEKGKYVELRCDPISGHTALYWYRQSLGQGPEFLIYFQGTGAADDSGLPNDRFFAVRPEGSVSTLKIQRTERGDSAVYLCASSSDLDTQYFGPGTRLTVL.

This chain links TRBV28 with TRBJ2-5; 15 bases align to TRBD2. Germline V lookup: CDR1 MDHEN, CDR2 SYDVKM. This CDR3 comprises 16 residues. Trimming took 7 bases from V and 5 from J; bases not matched to a gene: 8. The CDR3 sequence: CASTGLAGGSLETQYF. CDR3 in DNA: TGTGCCAGCACTGGACTAGCGGGGGGGTCGTTGGAGACCCAGTACTTC.

The genes are TRBV7-8 and TRBJ2-3, with D uncertain. CDR3 length: 14 amino acids. Germline CDR1 and CDR2: SGHVS and FQNEAQ. V gave up 2 bases and J gave up 2 bases, with 8 bases separating them. The CDR3 nucleotides are TGTGCCAGCAGCTTACTACACTACACAGATACGCAGTATTTT. It is translated as CASSLLHYTDTQYF.

The chain couples TRBV7-2 to TRBJ2-1; D possibly corresponds to TRBD2 (6 bases). Between the trimmed V and J ends, which lost 0 bases and 9 bases, there was a span of 15 bases. Per germline, CDR1 SGHTA and CDR2 FQGNSA. The CDR3 spans 15 residues. CDR3 in amino acids: CASSLAQLVGGEQFF. Written as DNA, the CDR3 is TGTGCCAGCAGCTTAGCGCAACTAGTGGGGGGTGAGCAGTTCTTC.

V is TRBV7-9 and J is TRBJ1-1, with TRBD1 matching 10 bases. Trimming took 5 bases from V and 0 from J; bases not matched to a gene: 6. Germline CDR1 is SEHNR and CDR2 is FQNEAQ (reference sequence). The CDR3 is 16 residues long. The CDR3 is CASSPRGQGMNTEAFF. CDR3 in DNA: TGTGCCAGCAGCCCTAGGGGACAGGGGATGAACACTGAAGCTTTCTTT.

This sequence joins TRBV4-1 and TRBJ2-7; 8 bases match TRBD1. The CDR3 has 16 amino acids. Germline V gives CDR1 MGHRA, CDR2 YSYEKL. V lost 4 bases, J lost 4 bases, and 12 bases stayed unmatched. CDR3 residues: CASSPAPGTGPYEQYF. The CDR3 coding sequence is TGCGCCAGCAGCCCCGCCCCCGGGACAGGTCCTTACGAGCAGTACTTC.

Remarks on this clone: A much more abundant neighbour one base away suggests this may be a read error. This sample includes further DNA sequences coding for the same CDR3. The chain couples TRBV7-3 to TRBJ2-7; TRBD1 agrees at 10 bases. CDR3 length: 13 amino acids. Looked up from germline, CDR1 is SGHTA and CDR2 is FQGTGA. The V gene end was trimmed by 3 bases and the J gene end by 5 bases; junction bases not matched to a gene: 1. The CDR3 loop reads CASSLTGGDEQYF. The DNA for the CDR3 is TGTGCCAGCAGCTTGACAGGGGGCGACGAGCAGTACTTC.

This chain connects TRBV19 to TRBJ2-2; a possible D gene is TRBD1 (6 bases). CDR1 is LNHDA and CDR2 is SQIVND in the germline V gene (reference sequence). The CDR3 runs to 15 residues. Trimming left V 6 bases short and J 0 bases short, with 11 bases between. The CDR3 region is CASRKTGTNTGELFF. Here the CDR3 DNA reads TGTGCCAGTAGGAAGACAGGCACGAACACCGGGGAGCTGTTTTTT.

The V gene is TRBV5-1, the J gene TRBJ2-7, with a weak D call TRBD1 (6 bases). Between the trimmed V and J ends, which lost 3 bases and 3 bases, there was a span of 16 bases. Germline assignment: CDR1 SGHRS and CDR2 YFSETQ. The CDR3 has 15 residues. CDR3 residues: CASSWGWTENYEQYF. CDR3 nucleotide sequence: TGCGCCAGCAGCTGGGGTTGGACAGAAAACTACGAGCAGTACTTC.

The chain is built from TRBV28 and TRBJ2-1, with 8 nucleotides matching TRBD2. V gave up 2 bases and J gave up 8 bases; unmatched junction bases: 5. Germline assignment: CDR1 MDHEN and CDR2 SYDVKM. This CDR3 contains 14 residues. CDR3 region: CASSLAGGWYEQFF. CDR3 coding DNA: TGTGCCAGCAGTTTAGCGGGAGGTTGGTATGAGCAGTTCTTC.

The chain joins TRBV18 to TRBJ1-2, with a possible D match to TRBD1 (5 bases). The CDR3 covers 16 residues. CDR1 is KGHSH, CDR2 LQKENI, per germline. Trimming removed 2 bases at V and 1 base at J, with 14 bases between. The CDR3 sequence: CASSPAPQGFNYGYTF. The CDR3, as DNA: TGTGCCAGCTCACCAGCCCCGCAGGGTTTTAACTATGGCTACACCTTC. The full variable domain, in which reference TRBV18 and TRBJ1-2 provide the parts outside the CDR3, is NAGVMQNPRHLVRRRGQEARLRCSPMKGHSHVYWYRQLPEEGLKFMVYLQKENIIDESGMPKERFSAEFPKEGPSILRIQQVVRGDSAAYFCASSPAPQGFNYGYTFGSGTRLTVV.

The genes are TRBV10-3 and TRBJ1-2; 7 bases agree with TRBD1. V gave up 2 bases and J gave up 8 bases; unmatched junction bases: 5. Germline V lookup: CDR1 ENHRY, CDR2 SYGVKD. The CDR3 sequence is 13 residues long. The CDR3 reads CAISETRDSGYTF. For the CDR3, the DNA is TGTGCCATCAGTGAGACGCGGGACAGCGGCTACACCTTC.

This clone was observed many times. The chain links TRBV2 to TRBJ2-7; 10 positions agree with TRBD2. With V trimmed by 1 base and J by 4 bases, 4 bases remained unmatched. Germline CDR1 is SNHLY and CDR2 is FYNNEI. This CDR3 has 15 amino acids. Here the CDR3 DNA reads TGTGCCAGCAGTGAAGTCGAAGCGGGGGGGTACGAGCAGTACTTC. Amino acid sequence: CASSEVEAGGYEQYF. Variable domain in full (rest from reference TRBV2 and TRBJ2-7): EPEVTQTPSHQVTQMGQEVILRCVPISNHLYFYWYRQILGQKVEFLVSFYNNEISEKSEIFDDQFSVERPDGSNFTLKIRSTKLEDSAMYFCASSEVEAGGYEQYFGPGTRLTVT.

CDR3: CASSLVPPGQSRIEKLFF. In DNA form, the CDR3 reads TGCGCCAGCAGCTTGGTACCTCCGGGACAGTCAAGGATTGAAAAACTGTTTTTT. The J gene is TRBJ1-4, the V gene TRBV5-1, with 7 bases aligning to TRBD1. V lost 0 bases, J lost 7 bases, and 15 bases stayed unmatched. Germline CDR1 is SGHRS and CDR2 is YFSETQ. The CDR3 runs to 18 residues.

This clone has more than one count but fewer than ten. The chain combines TRBV7-6 with TRBJ1-4; maybe TRBD1 (5 bases). The CDR3 runs to 15 residues. V gave up 4 bases and J gave up 4 bases, with 13 bases separating them. From germline, CDR1 is SGHVS and CDR2 FNYEAQ. The CDR3 sequence: CASSSPDSLNEKLFF. In DNA form, the CDR3 reads TGTGCCAGCAGCTCCCCAGACAGCCTTAATGAAAAACTGTTTTTT.

The genes are TRBV28 and TRBJ1-4; TRBD1 agrees at 9 bases. Germline lookup yields CDR1 MDHEN and CDR2 SYDVKM. This CDR3 has 14 residues. Germline trimming cut 4 bases from V and 7 bases from J; bases unmatched to any gene: 4. The CDR3 DNA sequence: TGTGCCAGCAGTTCCGGGACAGGGCCTGAAAAACTGTTTTTT. Its translation is CASSSGTGPEKLFF.

This clone is a singleton in its sample. The chain couples TRBV10-3 to TRBJ1-2; TRBD1 matches 7 bases. The CDR3 runs 13 residues. Germline CDR1 reads ENHRY; CDR2 reads SYGVKD. V dropped 0 bases and J dropped 7; count of bases not matched to a gene: 2. The CDR3 DNA sequence: TGTGCCATCAGTGAGTCGACAGGGTTTGGCTACACCTTC. Its translation is CAISESTGFGYTF.

V is TRBV28 and J is TRBJ2-1; no reliable D call. The V and J ends lost 3 bases and 2 bases respectively, with 8 bases between them. The CDR3 spans 14 residues. Germline V gene lookup returns CDR1 MDHEN and CDR2 SYDVKM. CDR3 bases: TGTGCCAGCAGTTTGACTGCTGCCTACAATGAGCAGTTCTTC. It codes for CASSLTAAYNEQFF.